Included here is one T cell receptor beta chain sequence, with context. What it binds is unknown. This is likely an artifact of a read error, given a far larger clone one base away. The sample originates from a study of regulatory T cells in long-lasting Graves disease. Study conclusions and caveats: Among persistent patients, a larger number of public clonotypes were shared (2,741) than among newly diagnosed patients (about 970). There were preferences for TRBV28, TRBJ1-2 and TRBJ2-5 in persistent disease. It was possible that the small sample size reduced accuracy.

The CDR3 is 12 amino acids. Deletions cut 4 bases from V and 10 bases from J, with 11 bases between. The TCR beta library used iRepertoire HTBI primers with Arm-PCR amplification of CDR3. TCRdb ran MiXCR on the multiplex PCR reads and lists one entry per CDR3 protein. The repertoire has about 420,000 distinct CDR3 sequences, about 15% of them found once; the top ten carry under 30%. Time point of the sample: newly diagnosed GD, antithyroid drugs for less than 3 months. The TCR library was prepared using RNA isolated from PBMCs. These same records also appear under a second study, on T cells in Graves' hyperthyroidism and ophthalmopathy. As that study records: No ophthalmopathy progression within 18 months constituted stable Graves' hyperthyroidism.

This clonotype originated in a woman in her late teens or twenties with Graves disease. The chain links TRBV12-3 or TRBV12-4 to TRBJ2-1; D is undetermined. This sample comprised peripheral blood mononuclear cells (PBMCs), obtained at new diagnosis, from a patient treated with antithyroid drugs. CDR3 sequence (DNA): TGTGCCAGCAGTTATGTGACGGACGAGCAGTTCTTC. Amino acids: CASSYVTDEQFF.